This T cell receptor (beta chain) was profiled in a study of control samples from healthy donors and cancer patients. The trim removed 6 bases at V and 2 bases at J, leaving 22 bases unmatched. CDR1 is SEHNR and CDR2 is FQNEAQ in the germline V gene (reference sequence). This CDR3 has 19 residues. This clone was detected a few times. TCRdb's table, derived via immunoSEQ multiplex PCR, lists solely in-frame clones and lacks some. The data contain about 85,000 clones, roughly nine tenths of them singletons. The sample taken for sequencing was blood. This chain joins TRBV7-9 and TRBJ2-7, with 7 bases matching TRBD1. The clonotype was recovered from a woman aged 18-30 years in good health. The CDR3 coding sequence is TGTGCCAGCAGTGGGAGCTCCCCTCGACAGGGTGAGGGTCCCTACGAGCAGTACTTC. It specifies CASSGSSPRQGEGPYEQYF.